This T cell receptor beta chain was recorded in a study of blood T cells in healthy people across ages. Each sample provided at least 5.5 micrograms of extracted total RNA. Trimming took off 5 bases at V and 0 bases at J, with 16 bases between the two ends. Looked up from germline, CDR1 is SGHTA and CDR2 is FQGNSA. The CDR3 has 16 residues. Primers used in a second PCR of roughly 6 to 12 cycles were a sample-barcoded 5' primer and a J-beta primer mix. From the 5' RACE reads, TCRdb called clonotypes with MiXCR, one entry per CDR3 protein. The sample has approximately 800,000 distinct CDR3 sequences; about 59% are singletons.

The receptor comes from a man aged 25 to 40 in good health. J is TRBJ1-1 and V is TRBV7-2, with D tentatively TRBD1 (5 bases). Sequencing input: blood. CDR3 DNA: TGTGCCAGCAGCCTAGGGTCAACAGGAATGAACACTGAAGCTTTCTTT. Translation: CASSLGSTGMNTEAFF.